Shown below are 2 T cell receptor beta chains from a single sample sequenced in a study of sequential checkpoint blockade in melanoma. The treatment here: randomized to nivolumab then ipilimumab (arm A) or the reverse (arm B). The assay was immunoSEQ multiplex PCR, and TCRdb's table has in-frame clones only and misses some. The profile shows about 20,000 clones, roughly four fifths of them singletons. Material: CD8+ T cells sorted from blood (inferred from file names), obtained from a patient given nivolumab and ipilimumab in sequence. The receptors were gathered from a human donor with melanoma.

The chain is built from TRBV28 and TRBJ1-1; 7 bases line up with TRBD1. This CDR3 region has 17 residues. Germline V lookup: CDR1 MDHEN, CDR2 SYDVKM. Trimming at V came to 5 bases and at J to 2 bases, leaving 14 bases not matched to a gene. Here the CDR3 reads CASSTLLTGNRNTEAFF. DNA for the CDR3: TGTGCCAGCAGTACTCTCCTGACAGGGAACAGAAACACTGAAGCTTTCTTT. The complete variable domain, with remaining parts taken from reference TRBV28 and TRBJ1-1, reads DVKVTQSSRYLVKRTGEKVFLECVQDMDHENMFWYRQDPGLGLRLIYFSYDVKMKEKGDIPEGYSVSREKKERFSLILESASTNQTSMYLCASSTLLTGNRNTEAFFGQGTRLTVV.

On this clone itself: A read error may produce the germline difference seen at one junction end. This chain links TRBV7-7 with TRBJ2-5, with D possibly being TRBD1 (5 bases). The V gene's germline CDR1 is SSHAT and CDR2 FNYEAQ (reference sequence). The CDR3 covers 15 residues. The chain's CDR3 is CASSLFQGNLETQYF. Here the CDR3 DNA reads TGTGCTAGCAGCTTGTTCCAGGGTAACTTGGAGACCCAGTACTTC.